This T cell receptor beta chain was documented in a study of blood T cell repertoires in COVID-19. Methods used by the authors: Estimated nucleated cell counts came from reference gene primer amplification. Measured with immunoSEQ multiplex PCR; TCRdb has only the in-frame clones, and not every one. That table furnishes V, J and clone size, whereas the DNA furnished D and trimming. This sample has 150,000 or so clones, with 87% found just once. There are 13 residues in the CDR3. Germline-derived CDR1 and CDR2 are SGHTA and FQGNSA. V lost 2 bases and J lost 5, with 9 bases in between. Across under 25 US areas, participants ranged in age from roughly 18 to 95 years.

The specimen was PBMCs or T cells enriched from blood (not recorded which). The TCR comes from a woman aged 40 to 50 who had been exposed to COVID-19. The rearrangement joins TRBV7-2 to TRBJ1-1; D not certain. CDR3 sequence reads: CASSLNRVTEAFF. The CDR3 region has the DNA TGTGCCAGCAGCTTAAATCGGGTTACTGAAGCTTTCTTT.